Listed below are T cell receptor beta chains from one sample, sequenced in a study of blood T cells in healthy people across ages. A single record per CDR3 protein comes from TCRdb applying MiXCR to the 5' RACE reads. Among approximately 490,000 distinct CDR3 sequences listed, under 30% were seen once. This sample was shared with a second study, whose subject was T cells of mothers and their children.

The sequencing input was blood. The receptors were gathered from a boy younger than 18 in good health. Both conserved end residues are part of each CDR3. A D gene is named only where the DNA matches it firmly. Clone size is given for some rows only: seen once, a few or many times, or a class if the clone is expanded.

d_gene | abundance | len | j_gene | v_gene | CDR3aa | CDR3nt
TRBD1 | NA | 16 | TRBJ2-7 | TRBV6-5 | CASSTPWPTGTYEQYF | TGTGCCAGCAGCACACCTTGGCCGACAGGGACCTACGAGCAGTACTTC
NA | few | 12 | TRBJ1-4 | TRBV20-1 | CSARDFGEKLFF | TGCAGTGCTAGAGATTTCGGTGAAAAACTGTTTTTT
TRBD1 | NA | 13 | TRBJ1-4 | TRBV3-1 | CASRTGGEEKLFF | TGTGCCAGTCGGACAGGGGGGGAAGAAAAACTGTTTTTT
TRBD1 | NA | 13 | TRBJ2-5 | TRBV29-1 | CSANRGLGETQYF | TGCAGCGCCAACAGGGGGCTGGGGGAGACCCAGTACTTC
NA | NA | 17 | TRBJ2-2 | TRBV2 | CASSDLTWQGNTGELFF | TGTGCCAGCAGTGACCTGACATGGCAGGGGAACACCGGGGAGCTGTTTTTT
NA | few | 16 | TRBJ2-2 | TRBV6-6 | CASSYFETMNTGELFF | TGTGCCAGCAGTTACTTCGAGACGATGAACACCGGGGAGCTGTTTTTT
NA | many | 18 | TRBJ2-4 | TRBV7-4 | CASSLVNASMLAKNIQYF | TGTGCCAGCAGCTTAGTGAATGCCAGTATGCTAGCCAAAAACATTCAGTACTTC
NA | NA | 17 | TRBJ2-3 | TRBV7-9 | CASSFPRTGHSTDTQYF | TGTGCCAGCAGCTTTCCTCGAACAGGTCACAGCACAGATACGCAGTATTTT
TRBD1 | NA | 15 | TRBJ2-5 | TRBV11-2 | CASSTIRGPRETQYF | TGTGCCAGCAGCACAATCAGGGGGCCCCGGGAGACCCAGTACTTC
NA | few | 15 | TRBJ2-5 | TRBV7-9 | CASSLPAGYQETQYF | TGTGCCAGCAGCTTACCTGCCGGGTACCAAGAGACCCAGTACTTC
NA | NA | 15 | TRBJ2-6 | TRBV7-3 | CASSLRVSGANVLTF | TGTGCCAGCAGCTTACGGGTCTCTGGGGCCAACGTCCTGACTTTC
NA | NA | 16 | TRBJ1-6 | TRBV11-2 | CASSFTQSSYNSPLHF | TGTGCCAGCAGCTTTACACAGAGCTCCTATAATTCACCCCTCCACTTT
TRBD2 | NA | 16 | TRBJ2-1 | TRBV4-3 | CASSQEGLATYNEQFF | TGCGCCAGCAGCCAGGAGGGACTAGCAACCTACAATGAGCAGTTCTTC
NA | NA | 12 | TRBJ2-5 | TRBV11-2 | CASSLVSETQCF | TGTGCCAGCAGCTTAGTGTCAGAGACCCAGTGCTTC
NA | NA | 14 | TRBJ1-2 | TRBV5-1 | CASSPGTTYYGYTF | TGCGCCAGCAGCCCCGGGACAACCTACTATGGCTACACCTTC
TRBD2 | few | 15 | TRBJ2-3 | TRBV6-5 | CASRQTSGDTDTQYF | TGTGCCAGCAGGCAGACTAGCGGAGACACAGATACGCAGTATTTT
NA | NA | 15 | TRBJ1-4 | TRBV27 | CASSLSTGPNEKLFF | TGTGCCAGCAGTTTATCAACAGGGCCTAATGAAAAACTGTTTTTT
TRBD1 | NA | 15 | TRBJ2-5 | TRBV28 | CASSSGQGREETQYF | TGTGCCAGCAGTTCCGGACAGGGAAGGGAAGAGACCCAGTACTTC
NA | many | 11 | TRBJ2-7 | TRBV3-1 | CASSLPYEQYF | TGTGCCAGCAGCCTCCCCTACGAGCAGTACTTC
TRBD1 | NA | 18 | TRBJ2-6 | TRBV12-3/TRBV12-4 | CASSLGGQGYSGANVLTF | TGTGCCAGCAGTCTCGGGGGACAGGGGTACTCTGGGGCCAACGTCCTGACTTTC
NA | NA | 13 | TRBJ1-2 | TRBV12-3/TRBV12-4 | CASSLAGPGGYTF | TGTGCCAGCAGTTTAGCTGGACCTGGCGGCTACACCTTC
TRBD2 | many | 17 | TRBJ2-5 | TRBV11-1 | CASSSWTSGEGQETQYF | TGTGCCAGCAGCTCCTGGACTAGCGGTGAGGGGCAAGAGACCCAGTACTTC
TRBD1 | few | 15 | TRBJ2-1 | TRBV5-1 | CASMRQGGSYNEQFF | TGCGCCAGCATGCGACAGGGGGGCTCCTACAATGAGCAGTTCTTC
TRBD1 | NA | 17 | TRBJ1-1 | TRBV20-1 | CGARVRTGGPGGTEAFF | TGCGGTGCTAGAGTTAGGACAGGGGGCCCAGGAGGCACTGAAGCTTTCTTT
TRBD1 | NA | 14 | TRBJ2-1 | TRBV7-8 | CASSLNRGWGEQFF | TGTGCCAGCAGCTTAAACAGGGGGTGGGGTGAGCAGTTCTTC
NA | few | 14 | TRBJ1-3 | TRBV4-3 | CASSQEGPGNTIYF | TGCGCCAGCAGCCAAGAGGGACCTGGAAACACCATATATTTT
TRBD1 | few | 15 | TRBJ2-7 | TRBV5-1 | CASSSTGTGASEQYF | TGCGCCAGCAGCAGCACCGGGACAGGGGCTTCCGAGCAGTACTTC
NA | NA | 13 | TRBJ1-2 | TRBV11-2 | CASSLAAGWVSTF | TGTGCCAGCAGCTTAGCGGCAGGATGGGTCTCCACCTTC
TRBD1 | NA | 14 | TRBJ2-7 | TRBV5-1 | CASSRGQGGSEQYF | TGCGCCAGCAGCAGGGGACAGGGAGGGAGCGAGCAGTACTTC
TRBD2 | NA | 15 | TRBJ2-7 | TRBV19 | CASSSRTSGIYEQYF | TGTGCCAGTAGTTCTAGGACTAGCGGGATTTACGAGCAGTACTTC
TRBD2 | NA | 14 | TRBJ2-7 | TRBV3-1 | CASSTTSGDYEQYF | TGTGCCAGCAGCACCACTAGCGGGGACTACGAGCAGTACTTC
TRBD1 | few | 16 | TRBJ1-4 | TRBV28 | CASSLQGARLSEKLFF | TGTGCCAGCAGTTTACAGGGGGCTCGGCTGAGTGAAAAACTGTTTTTT
NA | NA | 13 | TRBJ1-5 | TRBV27 | CASSWGDNQPQHF | TGTGCCAGCAGTTGGGGGGATAATCAGCCCCAGCATTTT
TRBD1 | NA | 13 | TRBJ2-1 | TRBV5-1 | CASSLAGTGEQFF | TGCGCCAGCAGCTTGGCAGGGACAGGGGAGCAGTTCTTC
NA | many | 13 | TRBJ2-5 | TRBV5-6 | CASRARWQETQYF | TGTGCCAGCAGAGCGCGGTGGCAAGAGACCCAGTACTTC
TRBD1 | NA | 16 | TRBJ2-1 | TRBV7-9 | CASSANRGISYNEQFF | TGTGCCAGCAGCGCAAACAGGGGAATATCCTACAATGAGCAGTTCTTC
NA | NA | 13 | TRBJ1-1 | TRBV6-2/TRBV6-3 | CASSGRQTTEAFF | TGTGCCAGCAGTGGGCGACAGACCACTGAAGCTTTCTTT
TRBD2 | NA | 16 | TRBJ2-1 | TRBV7-7 | CASSPSYAGGLDEQFF | TGTGCTAGCAGCCCGAGTTACGCGGGGGGGCTCGATGAGCAGTTCTTC
NA | NA | 15 | TRBJ2-7 | TRBV20-1 | CSARVLGQGDYEQYF | TGCAGTGCTAGAGTACTAGGGCAGGGAGATTACGAGCAGTACTTC
NA | NA | 14 | TRBJ1-1 | TRBV4-1 | CASSQVGSVGRPFF | TGCGCCAGCAGCCAAGTCGGCAGCGTTGGCCGTCCTTTCTTT
NA | NA | 13 | TRBJ2-1 | TRBV7-8 | CASRGNSYNEQFF | TGTGCCAGCAGAGGGAACTCCTACAATGAGCAGTTCTTC
NA | NA | 15 | TRBJ2-7 | TRBV20-1 | CSARVFGGQKYEQYF | TGCAGTGCTAGAGTCTTTGGGGGACAAAAATACGAGCAGTACTTC
NA | few | 16 | TRBJ1-6 | TRBV7-9 | CASSAHRQAPDSPLHF | TGTGCCAGCAGCGCGCATAGACAGGCCCCCGATTCACCCCTCCACTTT
NA | NA | 13 | TRBJ1-4 | TRBV6-1 | CASRLGGDEKLFF | TGTGCCAGCAGGCTTGGAGGAGATGAAAAACTGTTTTTT
NA | NA | 14 | TRBJ1-2 | TRBV28 | CASSLGGRRYGYTF | TGTGCCAGCAGTTTGGGCGGCAGGAGGTATGGCTACACCTTC
TRBD2 | NA | 15 | TRBJ2-1 | TRBV28 | CASSALAGEYNEQFF | TGTGCCAGCAGCGCACTAGCGGGAGAATACAATGAGCAGTTCTTC
TRBD1 | few | 17 | TRBJ2-3 | TRBV4-1 | CASSQEPMDRGTDTQYF | TGCGCCAGCAGCCAAGAACCCATGGACAGGGGCACAGATACGCAGTATTTT
NA | few | 14 | TRBJ2-2 | TRBV12-3/TRBV12-4 | CASRPLDNKGELFF | TGTGCCAGCCGCCCCCTGGACAACAAAGGGGAGCTGTTTTTT